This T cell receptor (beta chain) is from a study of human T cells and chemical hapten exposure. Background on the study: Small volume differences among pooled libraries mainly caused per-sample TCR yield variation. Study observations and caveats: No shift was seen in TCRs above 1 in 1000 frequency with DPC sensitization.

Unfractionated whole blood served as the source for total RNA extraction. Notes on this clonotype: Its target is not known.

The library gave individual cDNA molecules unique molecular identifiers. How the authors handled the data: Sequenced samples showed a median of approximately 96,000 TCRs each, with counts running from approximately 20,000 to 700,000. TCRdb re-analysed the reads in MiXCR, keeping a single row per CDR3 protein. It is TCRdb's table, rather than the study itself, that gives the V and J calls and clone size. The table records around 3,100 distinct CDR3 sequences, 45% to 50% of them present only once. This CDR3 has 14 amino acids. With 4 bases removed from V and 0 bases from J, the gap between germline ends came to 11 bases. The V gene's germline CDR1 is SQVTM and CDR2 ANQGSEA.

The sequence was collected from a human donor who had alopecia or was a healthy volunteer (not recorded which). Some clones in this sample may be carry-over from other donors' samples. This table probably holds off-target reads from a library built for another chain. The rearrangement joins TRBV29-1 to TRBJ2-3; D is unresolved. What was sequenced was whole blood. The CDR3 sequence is CSVATRISTDTQYF. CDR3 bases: TGCAGCGTTGCCACCCGGATTAGCACAGATACGCAGTATTTT.